This T cell receptor (beta chain) was recorded in a study of preoperative IRX-2 immunotherapy in early breast cancer. Using immunoSEQ multiplex PCR, the repertoire was profiled, and TCRdb retains in-frame clones only, with some absent. The data contain 40,000 to 50,000 clones, roughly 80% of them seen just once; the ten biggest clones take up more than 0.9%. Sample treatment: preoperative locoregional IRX-2 cytokine immunotherapy. Patients received preoperative, locoregional IRX-2 cytokine immunotherapy in a phase Ib study. The CDR3 loop spans 14 amino acids. V was clipped by 3 bases and J by 3 bases, with 9 bases between them. The V gene's germline CDR1 is SGHNT and CDR2 YENEEA.

The TCR sequence derives from a human donor with breast cancer. The V call is TRBV11-3, the J call TRBJ1-5; TRBD1 might be the D (6 bases). Sequenced here: tumor tissue, sampled after IRX-2 immunotherapy. This CDR3 reads CASSFGQPNQPQHF. The CDR3 DNA follows: TGTGCCAGCAGCTTCGGACAGCCCAATCAGCCCCAGCATTTT.